The 8 T cell receptor beta chains in this list originate from one sample, sequenced in a study of CD8 T cells in Susac syndrome. With random hexamers, roughly 0.45 to 1 ug RNA was reverse transcribed. A single record per CDR3 protein comes from TCRdb applying MiXCR to the immunoSEQ multiplex PCR reads. The data hold 200,000 or so distinct CDR3 sequences, with roughly 95% observed a single time. The material sequenced was CD4+ T cells from PBMCs. The source of these receptors is a human donor with multiple sclerosis.

The rearrangement uses TRBV2 and TRBJ2-5; D might be TRBD2 (7 bases). In germline, CDR1 is SNHLY, CDR2 FYNNEI. The length of the CDR3 is 15 residues. The V gene lost 2 bases and the J gene lost 7 bases, with 17 bases spanning the gap. The CDR3 here is CASSESRGLGGTQYF. CDR3 coding DNA: TGTGCCAGCAGTGAATCGCGGGGGTTAGGGGGGACCCAGTACTTC.

The chain recombines TRBV7-2 with TRBJ2-3; maybe TRBD1 (6 bases). The germline V and J ends were trimmed by 5 bases and 5 bases, with 14 bases remaining between them. The CDR3 consists of 14 residues. Germline CDR1 SGHTA, CDR2 FQGNSA. In DNA form, the CDR3 reads TGTGCCAGCAGCGGGCAGGGGACCCTAGATACGCAGTATTTT. Protein: CASSGQGTLDTQYF.

The chain recombines TRBV5-4 with TRBJ2-2; D possibly uses TRBD1 or TRBD2 (6 bases each). This CDR3 has 16 amino acids. V lost 0 bases, J lost 2 bases, and 11 bases lay in between. Germline CDR1 reads SGHNT; CDR2 reads YYREEE (reference sequence). The CDR3 reads CASSLDGGQNTGELFF. The CDR3 coding sequence is TGTGCCAGCAGCTTGGACGGGGGCCAAAACACCGGGGAGCTGTTTTTT. Full variable domain (outside the CDR3, taken from reference TRBV5-4 and TRBJ2-2): ETGVTQSPTHLIKTRGQQVTLRCSSQSGHNTVSWYQQALGQGPQFIFQYYREEENGRGNFPPRFSGLQFPNYSSELNVNALELDDSALYLCASSLDGGQNTGELFFGEGSRLTVL.

J is TRBJ1-1 and V is TRBV20-1, with 11 nucleotides matching TRBD1. The CDR3 runs 15 residues. V trimming: 6 bases; J trimming: 4 bases; junction bases outside the gene matches: 10. Germline values: CDR1 DFQATT, CDR2 SNEGSKA (reference sequence). CDR3 DNA: TGCAGTGCCTCGGACAGGGGGCGAGGTATCACTGAAGCTTTCTTT. It codes for CSASDRGRGITEAFF.

This clonotype appeared a single time. The genes are TRBV7-9 and TRBJ2-1; 7 bases align to TRBD1. Germline lookup yields CDR1 SEHNR and CDR2 FQNEAQ (reference sequence). Unmatched junction bases numbered 3, after V lost 1 base and J lost 9 bases. The CDR3 extends over 13 amino acids. The DNA for the CDR3 is TGTGCCAGCAGCTTAGAGGGGGCGACTGAGCAGTTCTTC. Encoded protein: CASSLEGATEQFF.

This rearrangement joins TRBV4-3 to TRBJ1-1; D is perhaps TRBD1 (5 bases). V shed 0 bases and J shed 8 bases, with 10 bases lying between them. Germline CDR1 LGHNA, CDR2 YSLEER. CDR3 length equals 13 residues. The CDR3 DNA follows: TGCGCCAGCAGCCAAGAGTACCGGGGGGAAGCTTTCTTT. This gives the protein CASSQEYRGEAFF.

This clonotype was seen only once. This chain links TRBV9 with TRBJ2-1, with D possibly TRBD2 on 6 matching bases. V was clipped by 2 bases and J by 0 bases, with 9 bases between them. Looked up from germline, CDR1 is SGDLS and CDR2 is YYNGEE. This CDR3 is 15 amino acids long. Here the CDR3 DNA reads TGTGCCAGCAGCGTGACTAGTGTCTCCTACAATGAGCAGTTCTTC. It is translated as CASSVTSVSYNEQFF. Based on the CDR3 plus reference TRBV9 and TRBJ2-1, the full variable domain is DSGVTQTPKHLITATGQRVTLRCSPRSGDLSVYWYQQSLDQGLQFLIQYYNGEERAKGNILERFSAQQFPDLHSELNLSSLELGDSALYFCASSVTSVSYNEQFFGPGTRLTVL.

The chain is built from TRBV7-8 and TRBJ2-1; the match to TRBD2 covers 7 bases. The germline V gene encodes CDR1 SGHVS and CDR2 FQNEAQ. The CDR3 spans 13 residues. V trimming: 5 bases; J trimming: 7 bases; junction bases outside the gene matches: 5. The CDR3 DNA sequence: TGTGCCAGCAGCCGGACTAGTCCTAATGAGCAGTTCTTC. Protein product: CASSRTSPNEQFF. Full variable domain (outside the CDR3, taken from reference TRBV7-8 and TRBJ2-1): GAGVSQSPRYKVAKRGQDVALRCDPISGHVSLFWYQQALGQGPEFLTYFQNEAQLDKSGLPSDRFFAERPEGSVSTLKIQRTQQEDSAVYLCASSRTSPNEQFFGPGTRLTVL.